This note documents a single TCR beta chain sequence. The sample is drawn from a study of shared clonotypes between healthy human individuals. As processed by the authors: Filtering was not the same, since immunoSEQ gave junction-only sequences without quality scores. Data came from immunoSEQ multiplex PCR; TCRdb stores just in-frame clones and leaves some out. V, J and clone size are taken as reported in that table, and D and trimming were inferred from the DNA itself. The sample has more than 400,000 clones; roughly 95% are singletons. Sequenced sample: naive CD4+ T cells sorted from blood. Subset specified: CD45RA+ positively selected. The clonotype originates from a woman in her 30s in good health.

CDR3 coding DNA: TGTGCCAGTAGTATGATACGACAGGGCTCTGGGGCCAACGTCCTGACTTTC. It is translated as CASSMIRQGSGANVLTF. This chain uses TRBV19 with TRBJ2-6, with 7 bases aligning to TRBD1. From germline, CDR1 is LNHDA and CDR2 SQIVND (reference sequence). The CDR3 contains 17 residues. V was clipped by 3 bases and J by 0 bases; unmatched bases: 5.